The T cell receptor (beta chain) under discussion was sequenced for a study of Tregs in tolerant kidney transplant recipients. Overall study: Related graft donors supplied nonmyeloablative bone marrow transplants, and mixed chimerism was transient. Recipient Tregs were stimulated with donor B cells plus IL-2 for about 17 days.

Comment on this clone: What it recognizes is unknown.

In germline, CDR1 is SGDLS, CDR2 YYNGEE. This CDR3 comprises 15 residues. The V segment lost 5 bases and the J segment 0 bases; nucleotides outside the gene matches: 8. Measured with immunoSEQ multiplex PCR; TCRdb has only the in-frame clones, and not every one. The data show about 5,600 clones, almost 90% seen once. The origin of this receptor is a human patient who received a combined kidney and bone marrow transplant. The rearrangement joins TRBV9 to TRBJ2-7; the match to TRBD1 covers 7 bases. The source material was Tregs from blood cultured with allogeneic cells, sampled before the transplant. For the CDR3, the DNA is TGTGCCAGCAGTCTGACCGGGACAGCCTCCTACGAGCAGTACTTC. It yields the protein CASSLTGTASYEQYF.